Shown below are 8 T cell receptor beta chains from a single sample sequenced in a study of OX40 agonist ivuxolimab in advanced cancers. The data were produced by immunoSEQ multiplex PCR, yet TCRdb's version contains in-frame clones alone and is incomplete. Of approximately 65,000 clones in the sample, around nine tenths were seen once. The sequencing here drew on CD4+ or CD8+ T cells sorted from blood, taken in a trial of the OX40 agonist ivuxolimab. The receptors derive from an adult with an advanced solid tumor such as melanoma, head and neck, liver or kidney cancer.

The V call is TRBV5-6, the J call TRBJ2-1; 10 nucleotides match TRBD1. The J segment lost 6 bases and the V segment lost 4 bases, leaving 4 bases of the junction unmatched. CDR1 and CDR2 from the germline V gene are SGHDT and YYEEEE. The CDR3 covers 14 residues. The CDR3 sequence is CASSTTGGFNEQFF. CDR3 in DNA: TGTGCCAGCAGCACGACAGGGGGCTTCAATGAGCAGTTCTTC. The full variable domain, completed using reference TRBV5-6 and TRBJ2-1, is DAGVTQSPTHLIKTRGQQVTLRCSPKSGHDTVSWYQQALGQGPQFIFQYYEEEERQRGNFPDRFSGHQFPNYSSELNVNALLLGDSALYLCASSTTGGFNEQFFGPGTRLTVL.

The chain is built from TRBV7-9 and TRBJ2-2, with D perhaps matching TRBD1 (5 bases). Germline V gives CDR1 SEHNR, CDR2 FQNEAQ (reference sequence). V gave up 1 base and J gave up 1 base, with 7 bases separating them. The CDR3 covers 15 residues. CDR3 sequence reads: CASSLVQGNTGELFF. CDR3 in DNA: TGTGCCAGCAGCTTAGTTCAGGGGAACACCGGGGAGCTGTTTTTT.

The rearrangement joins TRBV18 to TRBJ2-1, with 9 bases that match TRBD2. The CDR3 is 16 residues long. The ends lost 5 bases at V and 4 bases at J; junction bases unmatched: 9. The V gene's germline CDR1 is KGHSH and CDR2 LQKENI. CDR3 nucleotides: TGTGCCAGCTCATTAGAAGGGCTAGCGGGGTACAATGAGCAGTTCTTC. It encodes CASSLEGLAGYNEQFF. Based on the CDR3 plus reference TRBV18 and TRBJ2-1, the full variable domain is NAGVMQNPRHLVRRRGQEARLRCSPMKGHSHVYWYRQLPEEGLKFMVYLQKENIIDESGMPKERFSAEFPKEGPSILRIQQVVRGDSAAYFCASSLEGLAGYNEQFFGPGTRLTVL.

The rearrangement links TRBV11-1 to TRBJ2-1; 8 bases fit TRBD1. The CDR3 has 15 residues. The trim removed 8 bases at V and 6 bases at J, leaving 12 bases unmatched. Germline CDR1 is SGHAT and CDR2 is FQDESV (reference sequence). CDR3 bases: TGTGCCAGCGGAGCCGACAGGGGCGATTCCAATGAGCAGTTCTTC. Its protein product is CASGADRGDSNEQFF.

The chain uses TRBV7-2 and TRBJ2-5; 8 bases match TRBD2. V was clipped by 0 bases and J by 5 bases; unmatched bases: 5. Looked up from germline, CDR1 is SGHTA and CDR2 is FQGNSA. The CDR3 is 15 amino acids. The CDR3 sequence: CASSLARTSLETQYF. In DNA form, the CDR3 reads TGTGCCAGCAGCTTAGCAAGGACTAGCTTGGAGACCCAGTACTTC.

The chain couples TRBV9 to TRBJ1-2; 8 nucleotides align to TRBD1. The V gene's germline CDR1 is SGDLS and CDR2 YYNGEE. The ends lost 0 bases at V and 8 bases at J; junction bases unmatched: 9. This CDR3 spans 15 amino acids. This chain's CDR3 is CASSVGPGQVGGYTF. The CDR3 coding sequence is TGTGCCAGCAGCGTAGGTCCGGGACAGGTTGGCGGCTACACCTTC.

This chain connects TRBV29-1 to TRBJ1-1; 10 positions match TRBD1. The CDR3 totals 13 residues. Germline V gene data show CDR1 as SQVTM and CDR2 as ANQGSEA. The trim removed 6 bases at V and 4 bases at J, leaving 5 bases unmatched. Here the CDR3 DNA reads TGCAGCGTGGACCGGGACAGGGGCACTGAAGCTTTCTTT. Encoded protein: CSVDRDRGTEAFF.

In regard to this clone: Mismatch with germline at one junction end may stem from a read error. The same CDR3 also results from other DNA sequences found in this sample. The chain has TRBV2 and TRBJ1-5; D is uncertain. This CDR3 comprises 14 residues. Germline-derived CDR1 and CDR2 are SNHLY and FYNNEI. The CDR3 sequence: CASSEMAGNQPQHF. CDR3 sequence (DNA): TGCGCCAGCAGTGAAATGGCGGGGAATCAGCCCCAGCATTTT.